This T cell receptor (beta chain) originates from a study of shared clonotypes between healthy human individuals. Repertoires were generated with immunoSEQ multiplex PCR, while TCRdb's copy carries only in-frame clones and drops some. The sample records hundreds of thousands of clones, around 93% being singletons. CD45RO-negative, CCR7-positively selected cells formed the naive CD8 fraction, excluding terminally differentiated effector memory CD45RA+ cells. The germline CDR1 and CDR2 sequences are MNHNS and SASEGT. The CDR3 extends over 17 amino acids. Trimming took off 1 base at V and 1 base at J, with 14 bases between the two ends.

This rearrangement joins TRBV6-1 to TRBJ2-4; no definite D call. The sequence was obtained from a man aged 25 to 45 in good health. Sequenced material: naive CD8+ T cells sorted from blood. The CDR3 DNA reads TGTGCCAGCAGTGAAGGGCAGGCGAATTTGGCCAAAAACATTCAGTACTTC. The encoded protein is CASSEGQANLAKNIQYF.